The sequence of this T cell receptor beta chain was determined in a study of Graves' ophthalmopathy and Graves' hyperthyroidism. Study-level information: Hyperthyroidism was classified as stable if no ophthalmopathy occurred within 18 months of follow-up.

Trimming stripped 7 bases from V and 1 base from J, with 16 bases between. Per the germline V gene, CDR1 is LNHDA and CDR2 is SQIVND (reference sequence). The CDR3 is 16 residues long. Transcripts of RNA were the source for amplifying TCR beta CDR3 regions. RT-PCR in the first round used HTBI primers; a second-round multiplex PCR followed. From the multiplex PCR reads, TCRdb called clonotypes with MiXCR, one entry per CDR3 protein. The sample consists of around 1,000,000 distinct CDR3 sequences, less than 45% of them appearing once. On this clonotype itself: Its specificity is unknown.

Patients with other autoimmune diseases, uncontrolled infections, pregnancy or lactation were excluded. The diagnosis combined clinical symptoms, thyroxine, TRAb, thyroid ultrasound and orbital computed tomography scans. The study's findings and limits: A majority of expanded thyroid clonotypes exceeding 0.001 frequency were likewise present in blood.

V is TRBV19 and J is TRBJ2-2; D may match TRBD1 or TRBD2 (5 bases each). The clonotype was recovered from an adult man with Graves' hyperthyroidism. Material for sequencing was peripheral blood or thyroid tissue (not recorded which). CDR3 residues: CASISRGTLNTGELFF. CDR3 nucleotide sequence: TGTGCCAGTATAAGCCGGGGCACCTTGAACACCGGGGAGCTGTTTTTT.